This TCR beta chain was recovered during a study of blood T cell repertoires in COVID-19. About the study: Material from acute and convalescent COVID-19 was sourced from the United States, Italy and Spain. T cells, B-cell-depleted T cells, or PBMCs supplied cDNA or gDNA.

The V gene lost 4 bases and the J gene lost 4 bases, with 17 bases spanning the gap. The CDR3 contains 16 residues. CDR1 is SEHNR and CDR2 is FQNEAQ in the germline V gene (reference sequence). In the original processing: Estimates of nucleated cell counts were drawn from the amplification of reference gene primers. The repertoire was sequenced with immunoSEQ multiplex PCR; TCRdb's copy has only in-frame clones and lacks some. The V and J calls and clone size are taken from that table; D and trimming were inferred from the DNA. The repertoire holds 60,000 to 75,000 clones, with 65% to 80% as singletons.

Sequencing was performed on peripheral blood. The TCR comes from a woman in her seventies with acute or convalescent COVID-19. J is TRBJ2-1 and V is TRBV7-9, with a tentative D call TRBD1 (7 bases). CDR3: CASSSLRQGGYNEQFF. CDR3 nucleotide sequence: TGTGCCAGCAGCTCCCTCCGGCAGGGGGGATACAATGAGCAGTTCTTC.